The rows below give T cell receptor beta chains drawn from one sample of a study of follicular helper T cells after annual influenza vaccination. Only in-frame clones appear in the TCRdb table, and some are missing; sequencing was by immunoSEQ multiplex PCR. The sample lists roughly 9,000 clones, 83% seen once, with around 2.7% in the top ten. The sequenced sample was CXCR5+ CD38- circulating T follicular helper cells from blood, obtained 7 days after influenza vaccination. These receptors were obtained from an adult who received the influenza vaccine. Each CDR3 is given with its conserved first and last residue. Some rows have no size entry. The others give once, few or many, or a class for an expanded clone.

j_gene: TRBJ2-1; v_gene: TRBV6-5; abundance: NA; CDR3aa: CASSTGEQYNEQFF
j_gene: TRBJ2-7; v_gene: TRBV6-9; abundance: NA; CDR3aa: CASSDRGEYEQYF
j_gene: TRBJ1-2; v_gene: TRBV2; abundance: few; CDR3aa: CASSETGVGYTF
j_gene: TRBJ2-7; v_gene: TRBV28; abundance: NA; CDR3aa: CASSSSGGEYYEQYF
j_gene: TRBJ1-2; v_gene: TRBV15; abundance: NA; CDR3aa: CATSRVRAVGRTAYGYTF
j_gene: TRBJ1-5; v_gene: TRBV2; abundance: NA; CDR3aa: CASSERLYSNQPQHF
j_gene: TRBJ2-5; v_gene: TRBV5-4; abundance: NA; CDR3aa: CASRPQAAETQYF
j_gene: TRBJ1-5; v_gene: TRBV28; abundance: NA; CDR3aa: CASSIGGDLRQPQHF
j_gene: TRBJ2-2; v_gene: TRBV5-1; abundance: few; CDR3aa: CASSLQGPNTGELFF
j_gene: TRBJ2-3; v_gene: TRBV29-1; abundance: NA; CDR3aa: CSVGDRADTQYF
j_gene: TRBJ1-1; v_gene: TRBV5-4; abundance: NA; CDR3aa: CASSTPTGTNTEAFF
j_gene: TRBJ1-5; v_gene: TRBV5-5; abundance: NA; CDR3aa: CASSLEQGNQPQHF
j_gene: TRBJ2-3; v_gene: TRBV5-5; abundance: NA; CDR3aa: CASRPRWGAGDTQYF
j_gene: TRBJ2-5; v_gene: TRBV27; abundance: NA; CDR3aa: CASNRRQGGETQYF
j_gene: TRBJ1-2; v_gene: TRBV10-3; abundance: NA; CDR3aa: CAISESRGGGGGYTF